The 32 T cell receptor beta chains below come from one sample, sequenced in a study of cytomegalovirus exposure and HLA in healthy donors listed by TCRdb under 2017. Library construction relied on the immunoSEQ multiplex PCR assay. For the multiplex PCR, a mixture combining 60 forward primers for TCR Vbeta segments and 13 reverse primers for TCR Jbeta segments was used. The clones in this table, taken by TCRdb from immuneACCESS, are in-frame only. Not every clone is retained; where verified, under half of the shortfall comes from an unresolved V gene, and the cause of the rest is unknown. This sample lists 110,000 to 150,000 clones; approximately 80% were detected once. Of the sample, 4.9% falls within the top ten clones. Material: PBMCs. These receptors came from a woman in her 50s in good health and CMV-seronegative.

The chain employs TRBV12-5 and TRBJ2-7, with TRBD1 matching over 9 bases. The CDR3 spans 14 residues. The trim removed 7 bases at V and 5 bases at J, leaving 9 bases unmatched. Germline-derived CDR1 and CDR2 are LGHNT and FRNRAP. The CDR3 nucleotides read TGTGCTAGTGCCCAGTCCCGGGACAGGGACGAGCAGTACTTC. This gives the protein CASAQSRDRDEQYF.

The chain links TRBV10-3 to TRBJ2-3; the match to TRBD2 covers 9 bases. With 7 bases clipped from V and 2 bases from J, the junction kept 10 bases outside the gene matches. The V gene's germline CDR1 is ENHRY and CDR2 SYGVKD. There are 16 residues in the CDR3. The CDR3 nucleotides read TGTGCCATCACCGCGGGAGCGGGGGGATACACAGATACGCAGTATTTT. This codes for CAITAGAGGYTDTQYF.

This rearrangement joins TRBV27 to TRBJ2-3; 10 bases fit TRBD2. After removal of 5 bases from V and 3 bases from J, the junction contained 11 bases not matched to a gene. CDR3 length: 17 residues. CDR1 is MNHEY and CDR2 is SMNVEV in the germline V gene (reference sequence). DNA of the CDR3: TGTGCCAGCAGTGCCCGTAGGGCAGCGGGGGGGACAGATACGCAGTATTTT. It specifies CASSARRAAGGTDTQYF.

This chain joins TRBV7-3 and TRBJ1-6; 7 bases agree with TRBD1. With V trimmed by 1 base and J by 5 bases, 2 bases remained unmatched. The CDR3 consists of 15 residues. Germline V gene data show CDR1 as SGHTA and CDR2 as FQGTGA. The CDR3 region is CASSLRGTDNSPLHF. The CDR3 nucleotides read TGTGCCAGCAGCTTAAGAGGGACAGATAATTCACCCCTCCACTTT.

The chain joins TRBV19 to TRBJ1-2, with D possibly being TRBD1 (5 bases). The V end lost 3 bases, the J end lost 5 bases, and 22 bases lay between the germline ends. CDR1 is LNHDA, CDR2 SQIVND, per germline (reference sequence). This CDR3 is 17 amino acids long. CDR3 sequence reads: CASSILLATVLRYGYTF. The CDR3 region has the DNA TGTGCCAGTAGTATCCTGCTCGCGACAGTCCTTAGGTATGGCTACACCTTC. Full variable domain (missing parts from reference TRBV19 and TRBJ1-2): DGGITQSPKYLFRKEGQNVTLSCEQNLNHDAMYWYRQDPGQGLRLIYYSQIVNDFQKGDIAEGYSVSREKKESFPLTVTSAQKNPTAFYLCASSILLATVLRYGYTFGSGTRLTVV.

This clone was found a few times. J is TRBJ2-3 and V is TRBV5-4, with unresolved D. Trimming stripped 0 bases from V and 2 bases from J, with 7 bases between. This CDR3 has 14 amino acids. Per the germline V gene, CDR1 is SGHNT and CDR2 is YYREEE (reference sequence). The CDR3 sequence: CASSLESYTDTQYF. The CDR3 nucleotides are TGTGCCAGCAGCTTGGAATCCTACACAGATACGCAGTATTTT.

V is TRBV9 and J is TRBJ2-3; TRBD1 is a possible D gene (7 bases). There are 17 residues in the CDR3. CDR1 SGDLS and CDR2 YYNGEE come from the germline V gene. V gave up 3 bases and J gave up 1 base, with 18 bases separating them. The CDR3 bases are TGTGCCAGCAGCGCGGGGACAGACGGGGGTGGCACAGATACGCAGTATTTT. Amino acids: CASSAGTDGGGTDTQYF.

The chain combines TRBV11-3 with TRBJ2-5; D might be TRBD1 (6 bases). From germline, CDR1 is SGHNT and CDR2 YENEEA. Trimming took 5 bases from V and 2 from J, leaving 27 bases between them. The CDR3 extends over 19 amino acids. The CDR3 loop reads CASSPTSRADRNEQETQYF. The CDR3 coding sequence is TGTGCCAGCAGCCCCACCTCCCGGGCCGACAGGAATGAACAAGAGACCCAGTACTTC.

This clone was observed a handful of times. The V call is TRBV6-1, the J call TRBJ1-2; 8 bases are shared with TRBD1. Trimming took 1 base from V and 4 from J; bases not matched to a gene: 8. Germline loops: CDR1 MNHNS, CDR2 SASEGT. There are 16 residues in the CDR3. CDR3 sequence: CASSEGAGGAGYGYTF. CDR3 sequence (DNA): TGTGCCAGCAGTGAAGGGGCAGGGGGCGCGGGCTATGGCTACACCTTC.

The genes are TRBV6-5 and TRBJ1-1, with D unresolved. In germline, CDR1 is MNHEY, CDR2 SVGAGI. This CDR3 region has 15 residues. V gave up 5 bases and J gave up 7 bases, with 20 bases separating them. The CDR3 sequence: CASSRATGSPDEAFF. DNA of the CDR3: TGTGCCAGCAGTCGAGCGACGGGTTCCCCGGATGAAGCTTTCTTT.

The chain links TRBV6-1 to TRBJ1-2; no definite D call. Germline V lookup: CDR1 MNHNS, CDR2 SASEGT. V was trimmed by 0 bases and J by 0 bases, leaving 8 bases between them. There are 15 residues in the CDR3. The CDR3 DNA reads TGTGCCAGCAGTGAAGCGTCAGGTACTAACTATGGCTACACCTTC. Translation: CASSEASGTNYGYTF.

The CDR3: CASSLGGTDKETQYF. The CDR3 nucleotides are TGTGCCAGCAGCTTAGGCGGGACAGATAAAGAGACCCAGTACTTC. The chain is built from TRBV7-2 and TRBJ2-5; tentative D call: TRBD1 (7 bases). The germline V gene encodes CDR1 SGHTA and CDR2 FQGNSA. This CDR3 contains 15 residues. V gave up 1 base and J gave up 3 bases, with 12 bases separating them.

The genes are TRBV19 and TRBJ1-1; D is unclear. Germline values: CDR1 LNHDA, CDR2 SQIVND (reference sequence). Between the trimmed V and J ends, which lost 4 bases and 1 base, there was a span of 7 bases. The CDR3 has 13 amino acids. The CDR3 bases are TGTGCCAGTAGTAACTTTGGGAACACTGAAGCTTTCTTT. Encoded protein: CASSNFGNTEAFF. Supplemented by reference TRBV19 and TRBJ1-1, the full variable domain reads DGGITQSPKYLFRKEGQNVTLSCEQNLNHDAMYWYRQDPGQGLRLIYYSQIVNDFQKGDIAEGYSVSREKKESFPLTVTSAQKNPTAFYLCASSNFGNTEAFFGQGTRLTVV.

The V gene is TRBV28, the J gene TRBJ1-2, with D possibly TRBD1 on 5 matching bases. With 6 bases removed from V and 2 bases from J, the gap between germline ends came to 10 bases. The CDR3 has 13 amino acids. CDR1 and CDR2 from the germline V gene are MDHEN and SYDVKM. CDR3 sequence: CASSPNRNYGYTF. CDR3 nucleotide sequence: TGTGCCAGCAGCCCGAACAGGAACTATGGCTACACCTTC.

The chain employs TRBV5-6 and TRBJ2-1; a possible D gene is TRBD1 (6 bases). CDR1 is SGHDT and CDR2 is YYEEEE in the germline V gene. The CDR3 has 16 residues. The germline V and J ends were trimmed by 0 bases and 4 bases, with 14 bases remaining between them. DNA for the CDR3: TGTGCCAGCAGCTTGGAGGGCAGGGGTGAATACAATGAGCAGTTCTTC. It is translated as CASSLEGRGEYNEQFF.

The chain links TRBV7-9 to TRBJ1-2, with 10 bases lining up with TRBD1. The germline CDR1 and CDR2 sequences are SEHNR and FQNEAQ (reference sequence). This CDR3 comprises 12 residues. J was trimmed by 7 bases and V by 10 bases; bases with no gene match: 6. The CDR3 sequence is CAIGQGEVGYTF. CDR3 nucleotide sequence: TGTGCCATTGGACAGGGGGAAGTTGGCTACACCTTC.

The rearrangement links TRBV5-6 to TRBJ1-6; 7 nucleotides match TRBD1. V lost 0 bases to trimming and J lost 6 bases; unmatched junction nucleotides: 9. Germline CDR1 is SGHDT and CDR2 is YYEEEE. The CDR3 is 17 amino acids. CDR3 DNA: TGTGCCAGCAGCTTGGCGGGACAGAGTCTTCCTAATTCACCCCTCCACTTT. Its protein product is CASSLAGQSLPNSPLHF.

This rearrangement joins TRBV9 to TRBJ1-1; a weak D match, TRBD1 (6 bases). The V gene lost 2 bases and the J gene lost 1 base, with 6 bases spanning the gap. This CDR3 has 13 residues. CDR1 and CDR2 (germline): SGDLS, YYNGEE. The CDR3 here is CASSVTGNTEAFF. The CDR3 nucleotides are TGTGCCAGCAGCGTGACAGGGAACACTGAAGCTTTCTTT. Filled out from reference TRBV9 and TRBJ1-1, the complete variable domain reads DSGVTQTPKHLITATGQRVTLRCSPRSGDLSVYWYQQSLDQGLQFLIQYYNGEERAKGNILERFSAQQFPDLHSELNLSSLELGDSALYFCASSVTGNTEAFFGQGTRLTVV.

This chain links TRBV14 with TRBJ1-6, with D unresolved. This CDR3 region has 17 residues. Trimming pared 1 base from V and 0 bases from J, leaving 10 bases between. Germline assignment: CDR1 SGHDN and CDR2 FVKESK. The CDR3 nucleotides read TGTGCCAGCAGCCAAGGTGGAGTAGGCTCCTATAATTCACCCCTCCACTTT. Protein product: CASSQGGVGSYNSPLHF.

V usage is TRBV7-9 and J usage is TRBJ2-1; 7 positions agree with TRBD1. CDR3 length equals 15 residues. V dropped 4 bases and J dropped 7; count of bases not matched to a gene: 10. Germline assignment: CDR1 SEHNR and CDR2 FQNEAQ (reference sequence). The CDR3 nucleotides are TGTGCCAGCAGCTCCGTCGGGACAGCTGGAAATGAGCAGTTCTTC. Its protein is CASSSVGTAGNEQFF.

This clone was seen just once. Here the CDR3 DNA reads TGTGCCAGCAGCTTGATCCTGGGACAAACTACTGGAAACACCATATATTTT. This gives the protein CASSLILGQTTGNTIYF. V gene TRBV5-6 combines with J gene TRBJ1-3; D might be TRBD1 (6 bases). V lost 1 base to trimming and J lost 2 bases, with 16 bases between them. The CDR3 sequence is 17 residues long. Germline V CDR1 and CDR2: SGHDT, YYEEEE.

The V gene is TRBV27, the J gene TRBJ2-4; tentative D call: TRBD1 (6 bases). The CDR3 covers 16 residues. The V end was cut by 2 bases, the J end by 0 bases, with 11 bases between. Germline-derived CDR1 and CDR2 are MNHEY and SMNVEV (reference sequence). This chain's CDR3 is CASSLVSGVAKNIQYF. CDR3 nucleotide sequence: TGTGCCAGCAGTTTAGTATCAGGGGTAGCCAAAAACATTCAGTACTTC.

The gene calls are TRBV5-1 and TRBJ1-2; D is undetermined. V was cut by 0 bases and J by 6 bases, with 15 bases left in between. CDR1 SGHRS and CDR2 YFSETQ come from the germline V gene. This CDR3 spans 15 amino acids. CDR3 bases: TGCGCCAGCAGCTTGGCCGGGGATACAGTGGATGGCTACACCTTC. Translating it yields CASSLAGDTVDGYTF.

The chain employs TRBV10-2 and TRBJ1-1; D is unclear. Germline CDR1 reads WSHSY; CDR2 reads SAAADI. Trimming left V 7 bases short and J 0 bases short, with 15 bases between. The CDR3 sequence is 15 residues long. CDR3 nucleotides: TGCGCCAGCAAGGTGGCAGCGAGGCTGAACACTGAAGCTTTCTTT. Encoded protein: CASKVAARLNTEAFF.

This chain joins TRBV7-8 and TRBJ1-5, with a tentative D call TRBD1 (6 bases). Trimming stripped 1 base from V and 7 bases from J, with 14 bases between. Germline V gives CDR1 SGHVS, CDR2 FQNEAQ. The length of the CDR3 is 15 residues. The CDR3 DNA reads as TGTGCCAGCAGCTTAGACAGGGTGGGTCCGCAGCCCCAGCATTTT. Protein: CASSLDRVGPQPQHF. Looking up the rest from reference TRBV7-8 and TRBJ1-5 gives the full variable domain: GAGVSQSPRYKVAKRGQDVALRCDPISGHVSLFWYQQALGQGPEFLTYFQNEAQLDKSGLPSDRFFAERPEGSVSTLKIQRTQQEDSAVYLCASSLDRVGPQPQHFGDGTRLSIL.

The V and J genes are TRBV6-4 and TRBJ2-3, with 12 bases identical to TRBD2. The CDR3 is 16 residues long. The ends lost 6 bases at V and 2 bases at J; junction bases unmatched: 6. Germline CDR1 is MRHNA and CDR2 is SNTAGT. The CDR3 bases are TGTGCCAGCAGCCCGACTAGCGGGGGAAACACAGATACGCAGTATTTT. Protein: CASSPTSGGNTDTQYF.

The rearrangement joins TRBV5-3 to TRBJ2-1, with D perhaps TRBD2 (5 bases). TRBV5-3 is assigned to the ORF class and has an uncertain function. Trimming cost V 0 bases and J 6 bases, with 7 bases left between them. The CDR3 totals 13 residues. CDR3 sequence: CARSLAGSNEQFF. In nucleotides, the CDR3 is TGTGCCAGAAGCTTGGCGGGGAGCAATGAGCAGTTCTTC.

The chain joins TRBV2 to TRBJ1-1; 10 positions agree with TRBD1. Germline CDR1 is SNHLY and CDR2 is FYNNEI. The CDR3 consists of 13 residues. V shed 6 bases and J 5 bases; nucleotides not matched to a gene: 3. CDR3 amino acids: CASRKDRGTEAFF. The DNA of the CDR3 is TGTGCCAGCAGAAAGGACAGGGGGACTGAAGCTTTCTTT.

This chain uses TRBV30 with TRBJ1-3, with D hard to call. CDR3 length equals 14 residues. The germline V gene has CDR1 GTSNPN and CDR2 SVGIG (reference sequence). Trimming cost V 0 bases and J 4 bases, with 10 bases left between them. CDR3 in amino acids: CAWSVNSAGNTIYF. CDR3 nucleotides: TGTGCCTGGAGTGTCAATTCTGCGGGAAACACCATATATTTT. The entire variable domain, with the rest obtained from reference TRBV30 and TRBJ1-3, is as follows: SQTIHQWPATLVQPVGSPLSLECTVEGTSNPNLYWYRQAAGRGLQLLFYSVGIGQISSEVPQNLSASRPQDRQFILSSKKLLLSDSGFYLCAWSVNSAGNTIYFGEGSWLTVV.

This clone was seen more than once but under ten times. The V call is TRBV28, the J call TRBJ2-7, with TRBD1 matching over 12 bases. The J segment lost 5 bases and the V segment lost 4 bases, leaving 9 bases of the junction unmatched. The CDR3 is made up of 16 amino acids. CDR1 is MDHEN and CDR2 is SYDVKM in the germline V gene. In DNA, the CDR3 is TGTGCCAGCAGTTCGGCGACCGGGACAGGGGGCGACGAGCAGTACTTC. It translates to CASSSATGTGGDEQYF.

The chain employs TRBV6-5 and TRBJ1-4; TRBD1 agrees at 7 bases. In germline, CDR1 is MNHEY, CDR2 SVGAGI. The CDR3 has 14 amino acids. V was pared by 6 bases and J by 7 bases, with 8 bases of the junction left unmatched. DNA for the CDR3: TGTGCCAGCAGAAAGGGGGCATACGGTGAAAAACTGTTTTTT. Translation gives CASRKGAYGEKLFF.

The V gene is TRBV7-9, the J gene TRBJ1-2; tentative D call: TRBD1 (5 bases). The CDR3 is made up of 13 amino acids. The V gene's germline CDR1 is SEHNR and CDR2 FQNEAQ (reference sequence). V was pared by 1 base and J by 4 bases, with 7 bases between. The CDR3 nucleotides are TGTGCCAGCAGCTTAGGACAGAGCTATGGCTACACCTTC. Translated: CASSLGQSYGYTF.